The clone carrying this T cell receptor beta chain was seen at least ten times. Its specificity is not known. This entry comes from a study of regulatory T cells in long-lasting Graves disease. For TCR beta, libraries came from iRepertoire HTBI primers and Arm-PCR of CDR3 regions. TCRdb passed the multiplex PCR reads through MiXCR, listing each CDR3 protein once. The sample includes around 320,000 distinct CDR3 sequences, about a sixth of them seen just once. Time point reported: newly diagnosed GD, antithyroid drugs for less than 3 months. The authors made the TCR library using RNA they extracted from PBMCs. Germline trimming cut 4 bases from V and 4 bases from J; bases unmatched to any gene: 8. Germline lookup yields CDR1 MDHEN and CDR2 SYDVKM. This CDR3 comprises 16 residues. Study-wide findings and caveats: Having few samples may have compromised the accuracy.

This sample was also put to use in a study of T cells in Graves' hyperthyroidism and ophthalmopathy. As that study records: Each diagnosis drew on symptoms, thyroxine, TRAb, thyroid ultrasound and orbital computed tomography findings.

Here the sequenced sample was peripheral blood mononuclear cells (PBMCs), taken at new diagnosis, from a patient treated with antithyroid drugs. The sequence was collected from a man aged 40-49 years with Graves disease. The chain links TRBV28 to TRBJ2-7; 12 nucleotides align to TRBD1. The CDR3 nucleotides read TGTGCCAGCAGTTCACCGGGACAGGGGGCTATTTACGAGCAGTACTTC. It translates to CASSSPGQGAIYEQYF.